Shown below are 31 T cell receptor beta chains from a single sample sequenced in a study of T cell responses to AZD1222 COVID-19 vaccine. Clones were sequenced by immunoSEQ multiplex PCR, and TCRdb holds only the in-frame ones, with some missing. Among about 160,000 clones listed, roughly 86% were seen once. The sample in question was peripheral blood, obtained on day 0 of AZD1222 vaccination. The source of these receptors is an adult in good health.

V is TRBV7-2 and J is TRBJ2-7; a possible D gene is TRBD2 (7 bases). The germline V gene has CDR1 SGHTA and CDR2 FQGNSA. The V end was cut by 5 bases, the J end by 3 bases, with 17 bases between. The CDR3 length is 15 residues. CDR3 in DNA: TGTGCCAGCAGCCCGGCGGCGGGGGCGGGCTACGAGCAGTACTTC. Its protein product is CASSPAAGAGYEQYF. Full variable domain (rest looked up from reference TRBV7-2 and TRBJ2-7): GAGVSQSPSNKVTEKGKDVELRCDPISGHTALYWYRQSLGQGLEFLIYFQGNSAPDKSGLPSDRFSAERTGGSVSTLTIQRTQQEDSAVYLCASSPAAGAGYEQYFGPGTRLTVT.

V is TRBV10-1 and J is TRBJ1-2; 11 positions agree with TRBD1. Germline-derived CDR1 and CDR2 are WNHNN and SYGVQD (reference sequence). The CDR3 totals 16 residues. V trimming: 6 bases; J trimming: 3 bases; junction bases outside the gene matches: 9. CDR3 amino acids: CASSGDRGKAHYGYTF. The DNA for the CDR3 is TGCGCCAGCAGCGGGGACAGGGGGAAAGCCCACTATGGCTACACCTTC.

The V call is TRBV10-3, the J call TRBJ2-2, with TRBD2 matching over 8 bases. CDR3 size: 14 residues. V was pared by 10 bases and J by 9 bases, with 13 bases of the junction left unmatched. Germline V lookup: CDR1 ENHRY, CDR2 SYGVKD. CDR3 amino acids: CATQAREGRRELFF. The DNA of the CDR3 is TGTGCCACCCAGGCCCGGGAGGGCCGCCGGGAGCTGTTTTTT.

The J gene is TRBJ2-3, the V gene TRBV4-3; D is undetermined. CDR3 length: 18 amino acids. Per the germline V gene, CDR1 is LGHNA and CDR2 is YSLEER. V was clipped by 1 base and J by 1 base, with 18 bases between them. The CDR3 DNA is TGCGCCAGCAGCCAAGTCTCTGTTTGGGCGCCGGGCACAGATACGCAGTATTTT. It codes for CASSQVSVWAPGTDTQYF.

V gene TRBV19 combines with J gene TRBJ1-4; D not resolved. The CDR3 sequence is 11 residues long. V was cut by 3 bases and J by 7 bases, with 3 bases left in between. Germline V lookup: CDR1 LNHDA, CDR2 SQIVND (reference sequence). The CDR3 sequence is CASSISEKLFF. In DNA, the CDR3 is TGTGCCAGTAGTATCAGTGAAAAACTGTTTTTT. Using reference TRBV19 and TRBJ1-4 for the parts outside the CDR3, the full variable domain is DGGITQSPKYLFRKEGQNVTLSCEQNLNHDAMYWYRQDPGQGLRLIYYSQIVNDFQKGDIAEGYSVSREKKESFPLTVTSAQKNPTAFYLCASSISEKLFFGSGTQLSVL.

The rearrangement joins TRBV7-9 to TRBJ1-4, with 7 positions matching TRBD1. This CDR3 is built from 13 residues. CDR1 and CDR2 from the germline V gene are SEHNR and FQNEAQ (reference sequence). V shed 3 bases, J shed 5 bases, and the junction held 0 bases outside the gene matches. The CDR3 protein is CASSLDRNEKLFF. CDR3 sequence (DNA): TGTGCCAGCAGCTTGGACAGGAATGAAAAACTGTTTTTT.

Points on this clone: The same CDR3 also results from other DNA sequences found in this sample. The gene calls are TRBV3-1 (or the pseudogene TRBV3-2) and TRBJ1-1; 7 bases agree with TRBD1. V lost 1 base to trimming and J lost 5 bases; unmatched junction nucleotides: 1. There are 13 residues in the CDR3. The germline V gene encodes CDR1 LGHDT and CDR2 YNNKEL (reference sequence). This CDR3 reads CASSQAGGTEAFF. The DNA of the CDR3 is TGTGCCAGCAGCCAAGCAGGGGGTACTGAAGCTTTCTTT.

The chain links TRBV14 to TRBJ1-2; D not certain. V lost 3 bases and J lost 7, with 12 bases in between. CDR1 and CDR2 (germline): SGHDN, FVKESK. This CDR3 has 13 amino acids. The CDR3 DNA follows: TGTGCCAGCAGCCATATCCGGGGAGCTGGCTACACCTTC. Translating it yields CASSHIRGAGYTF.

This rearrangement joins TRBV30 to TRBJ1-1; no definite D call. V was trimmed by 1 base and J by 11 bases, leaving 2 bases between them. The CDR3 has 8 amino acids. Germline lookup yields CDR1 GTSNPN and CDR2 SVGIG (reference sequence). Written as DNA, the CDR3 is TGTGCCTGGAGTGGGGCTTTCTTT. Its protein is CAWSGAFF.

The V call is TRBV29-1, the J call TRBJ1-1; D gene uncertain. The V end was cut by 6 bases, the J end by 0 bases, with 11 bases between. Germline V gene data show CDR1 as SQVTM and CDR2 as ANQGSEA. The CDR3 loop spans 13 amino acids. CDR3 amino acids: CSVETFMNTEAFF. The CDR3 nucleotides are TGCAGCGTGGAGACGTTTATGAACACTGAAGCTTTCTTT. Full variable domain (missing parts from reference TRBV29-1 and TRBJ1-1): SAVISQKPSRDICQRGTSLTIQCQVDSQVTMMFWYRQQPGQSLTLIATANQGSEATYESGFVIDKFPISRPNLTFSTLTVSNMSPEDSSIYLCSVETFMNTEAFFGQGTRLTVV.

The chain employs TRBV6-2 or TRBV6-3 and TRBJ1-5; possible D gene TRBD1, 5 bases. This CDR3 has 15 amino acids. Germline CDR1 and CDR2: MNHEY and SVGEGT. V was cut by 6 bases and J by 5 bases, with 17 bases left in between. The CDR3, as DNA: TGTGCCAGCAGCCCCCTGGGGGTTCTGGATCAGCCCCAGCATTTT. Translation gives CASSPLGVLDQPQHF.

The gene calls are TRBV30 and TRBJ1-1, with D unclear. Trimming took 4 bases from V and 5 from J, leaving 14 bases between them. This CDR3 has 13 amino acids. The V gene's germline CDR1 is GTSNPN and CDR2 SVGIG (reference sequence). The chain's CDR3 is CAWKARRWTEAFF. CDR3 DNA sequence: TGTGCCTGGAAAGCGAGACGGTGGACTGAAGCTTTCTTT.

V usage is TRBV4-3 and J usage is TRBJ1-2, with 8 positions matching TRBD1. The CDR3 covers 19 residues. J gave up 6 bases and V 2 bases, and 20 bases lay outside the gene matches. Per germline, CDR1 LGHNA and CDR2 YSLEER. The CDR3, as DNA: TGCGCCAGCAGCCAAAGATATCCCCTACTCTTAACAGGGGGAGATGGCTACACCTTC. It codes for CASSQRYPLLLTGGDGYTF.

The J gene is TRBJ1-2, the V gene TRBV9, with TRBD1 matching over 7 bases. Germline CDR1 reads SGDLS; CDR2 reads YYNGEE. CDR3 size: 15 residues. The J segment lost 2 bases and the V segment lost 4 bases, leaving 8 bases of the junction unmatched. The CDR3 region has the DNA TGTGCCAGCAGCCCCACCGGGACAGACAACTATGGCTACACCTTC. Amino acids: CASSPTGTDNYGYTF.

The genes are TRBV7-2 and TRBJ1-4; D gene uncertain. The V end lost 1 base, the J end lost 0 bases, and 12 bases lay between the germline ends. This CDR3 is built from 17 residues. The germline CDR1 and CDR2 sequences are SGHTA and FQGNSA. The CDR3 DNA follows: TGTGCCAGCAGCTTAGAGGTCACCTACGCAACTAATGAAAAACTGTTTTTT. This sequence encodes CASSLEVTYATNEKLFF.

This chain connects TRBV7-8 to TRBJ1-1; D is unresolved. The V end lost 4 bases, the J end lost 1 base, and 7 bases lay between the germline ends. The CDR3 covers 13 residues. CDR1 and CDR2 from the germline V gene are SGHVS and FQNEAQ. The CDR3: CASSSWGNTEAFF. In nucleotides, the CDR3 is TGTGCCAGCAGCTCGTGGGGGAACACTGAAGCTTTCTTT. Using reference TRBV7-8 and TRBJ1-1 for the parts outside the CDR3, the full variable domain is GAGVSQSPRYKVAKRGQDVALRCDPISGHVSLFWYQQALGQGPEFLTYFQNEAQLDKSGLPSDRFFAERPEGSVSTLKIQRTQQEDSAVYLCASSSWGNTEAFFGQGTRLTVV.

The V gene is TRBV9, the J gene TRBJ1-6; weak D call: TRBD1 (5 bases). The CDR3 has 15 amino acids. The V and J ends lost 3 bases and 8 bases respectively, with 15 bases between them. Germline V lookup: CDR1 SGDLS, CDR2 YYNGEE. The CDR3 nucleotides read TGTGCCAGCAGCGAGACTCGGGACCCCCATTCACCCCTCCACTTT. Translating it yields CASSETRDPHSPLHF.

This clone was counted between two and nine times. This sequence joins TRBV20-1 and TRBJ1-6; D possibly corresponds to TRBD1 (5 bases). This CDR3 is built from 14 residues. V gave up 3 bases and J gave up 7 bases, with 13 bases separating them. The germline gives CDR1 DFQATT, CDR2 SNEGSKA (reference sequence). As DNA, the CDR3 is TGCAGTGCTAGTTCTAGCGGGACCAATTCACCCCTCCACTTT. Protein: CSASSSGTNSPLHF.

V gene TRBV19 combines with J gene TRBJ1-5; 9 bases map to TRBD1. Trimming took 8 bases from V and 6 from J; bases not matched to a gene: 8. There are 14 residues in the CDR3. CDR1 and CDR2 from the germline V gene are LNHDA and SQIVND (reference sequence). The CDR3 is CASSQDRGTQPQHF. The CDR3 DNA reads TGTGCCAGTTCACAGGACAGGGGAACTCAGCCCCAGCATTTT.

The V call is TRBV19, the J call TRBJ2-7; no definite D call. The CDR3 totals 14 residues. CDR1 and CDR2 from the germline V gene are LNHDA and SQIVND (reference sequence). With 1 base removed from V and 2 bases from J, the gap between germline ends came to 9 bases. CDR3: CASSIAAETYEQYF. CDR3 sequence (DNA): TGTGCCAGTAGTATAGCGGCGGAGACCTACGAGCAGTACTTC.

The rearrangement links TRBV5-1 to TRBJ2-5; 7 bases line up with TRBD2. Trimming at V came to 1 base and at J to 3 bases, leaving 3 bases not matched to a gene. Germline CDR1 and CDR2: SGHRS and YFSETQ. The length of the CDR3 is 14 residues. The CDR3 sequence: CASSLTSGKETQYF. The CDR3 DNA is TGCGCCAGCAGCTTGACCAGCGGGAAAGAGACCCAGTACTTC.

The table lists this clone with a count of one. CDR3 region: CASSLASATPYGYTF. As DNA, the CDR3 is TGCGCCAGCAGCTTGGCGTCGGCAACCCCCTATGGCTACACCTTC. V usage is TRBV5-1 and J usage is TRBJ1-2; D not certain. Germline loops: CDR1 SGHRS, CDR2 YFSETQ. Trimming cost V 0 bases and J 4 bases, with 13 bases left between them. The CDR3 has 15 amino acids.

J is TRBJ1-6 and V is TRBV19; no clear D. V was pared by 3 bases and J by 9 bases, with 12 bases between. CDR1 and CDR2 (germline): LNHDA, SQIVND (reference sequence). The CDR3 runs to 14 residues. The CDR3 coding sequence is TGTGCCAGTAGTATCCCCGGACCCTCTTCACCCCTCCACTTT. Its translation is CASSIPGPSSPLHF.

V and J are TRBV6-2 or TRBV6-3 and TRBJ1-5; TRBD1 might be the D (6 bases). CDR1 and CDR2 (germline): MNHEY, SVGEGT. The V and J ends lost 6 bases and 7 bases respectively, with 16 bases between them. CDR3 length: 14 amino acids. The CDR3 sequence: CASSFTGFRQPQHF. Written as DNA, the CDR3 is TGTGCCAGCAGCTTTACAGGGTTTAGACAGCCCCAGCATTTT.

This rearrangement joins TRBV4-1 to TRBJ1-3; D unresolved. This CDR3 region has 19 residues. Between the trimmed V and J ends, which lost 1 base and 1 base, there was a span of 20 bases. CDR1 and CDR2 (germline): MGHRA, YSYEKL. The CDR3 DNA sequence: TGCGCCAGCAGCCAAGCCTCGAACAGAAGGAAAGATTCTGGAAACACCATATATTTT. It is translated as CASSQASNRRKDSGNTIYF.

The chain combines TRBV5-8 with TRBJ2-3; D gene uncertain. This CDR3 spans 8 amino acids. Germline V CDR1 and CDR2: SGHTS, YDEGEE. V lost 4 bases to trimming and J lost 11 bases, with 2 bases between them. The CDR3 DNA reads as TGTGCCAGCAGCCTGCAGTATTTT. Amino acid sequence: CASSLQYF.

This chain connects TRBV19 to TRBJ2-3, with 10 bases matching TRBD1. Germline V lookup: CDR1 LNHDA, CDR2 SQIVND (reference sequence). The ends lost 6 bases at V and 3 bases at J; junction bases unmatched: 6. The CDR3 runs to 15 residues. The CDR3 here is CASSPGQGGTDTQYF. As DNA, the CDR3 is TGTGCCAGTAGCCCCGGACAGGGGGGGACAGATACGCAGTATTTT.

The V call is TRBV2, the J call TRBJ1-1; D not certain. The CDR3 loop spans 13 amino acids. The V end was cut by 8 bases, the J end by 2 bases, with 12 bases between. The germline CDR1 and CDR2 sequences are SNHLY and FYNNEI. The CDR3 DNA sequence: TGTGCCAGCCAAATGGGAGTTAACACTGAAGCTTTCTTT. It translates to CASQMGVNTEAFF.

The genes are TRBV5-1 and TRBJ1-2, with a tentative D call TRBD1 (5 bases). Between the trimmed V and J ends, which lost 4 bases and 4 bases, there was a span of 17 bases. The CDR3 spans 15 residues. CDR1 is SGHRS, CDR2 YFSETQ, per germline. The CDR3 bases are TGCGCCAGCAGCCCTGGGGACGGGGCGAGCTATGGCTACACCTTC. Protein: CASSPGDGASYGYTF.

The chain is built from TRBV30 and TRBJ2-2; D is ambiguous. Trimming pared 3 bases from V and 10 bases from J, leaving 12 bases between. The CDR3 extends over 12 amino acids. Germline-derived CDR1 and CDR2 are GTSNPN and SVGIG (reference sequence). The CDR3 nucleotides are TGTGCCTGGAGACGATACACGACGGAGCTGTTTTTT. Its translation is CAWRRYTTELFF.

The chain carries TRBV7-9 and TRBJ2-7; TRBD1 aligns across 7 bases. The CDR3 totals 17 residues. Germline CDR1 SEHNR, CDR2 FQNEAQ (reference sequence). The J segment lost 2 bases and the V segment lost 5 bases, leaving 15 bases of the junction unmatched. The CDR3 DNA reads TGTGCCAGCAGCCACCAAAGACCCGGGACAGACCCCTACGAGCAGTACTTC. Its protein is CASSHQRPGTDPYEQYF.